The sequence of this TCR beta chain was determined in a study of a mutant IDH1 vaccine in newly diagnosed glioma. Time point reported: week 35, safety follow-up. One vaccine dose held 300 ug of mutant IDH1 20-mer peptide and came with topical imiquimod. Details on this clone: Its target is not known.

Trimming pared 8 bases from V and 6 bases from J, leaving 20 bases between. The V gene's germline CDR1 is SQVTM and CDR2 ANQGSEA. CDR3 length: 13 amino acids. Some clones are missing from TCRdb's copy, which holds only in-frame ones; the method was immunoSEQ multiplex PCR. Of more than 25,000 clones listed, 65% to 80% are singletons. This sequence originates from a man aged 50-60 years with glioma. The specimen comprised PBMCs, sampled from a glioma patient whose treatment included an IDH1 peptide vaccine. This chain joins TRBV29-1 and TRBJ2-7, with a possible D match to TRBD2 (6 bases). CDR3: CSITGTSAREQYF. CDR3 bases: TGCAGCATTACCGGGACTTCGGCTCGCGAGCAGTACTTC.